The 19 T cell receptor beta chains given below trace back to one sample, sequenced in a study of T cells expressing NK-cell markers. TCRdb processed the 5' RACE reads again and assigns one entry to each CDR3 protein, with no DNA. The clone table shows around 280,000 distinct CDR3 sequences, with the ten largest holding 0.3% to 0.45%. Sequencing used blood T cells: a sorted CD56 or NKG2C T cell subset, CD4+ or CD8+ T cells, or bulk PBMC T cells (not recorded which). The receptors stem from a man aged 18 to 30 in good health.

The chain joins TRBV2 to TRBJ2-5; as DNA is missing, the TRBD1 call by TCRdb cannot be tested. The CDR3 extends over 16 amino acids. Germline CDR1 SNHLY, CDR2 FYNNEI. The CDR3 reads CASRHRTPGQGATQYF.

The chain joins TRBV29-1 to TRBJ1-2; TCRdb returns TRBD1, unconfirmable since there is no DNA. Germline V gives CDR1 SQVTM, CDR2 ANQGSEA. The CDR3 consists of 12 residues. This chain's CDR3 is CSARDGVYGYTF.

The chain uses TRBV29-1 and TRBJ2-3; TCRdb's D gene call, TRBD1, goes unchecked for lack of DNA. Germline-derived CDR1 and CDR2 are SQVTM and ANQGSEA. CDR3 length: 14 amino acids. The CDR3 reads CSVGSRDNTDTQYF.

The chain joins TRBV18 to TRBJ2-3; the TRBD1 assignment by TCRdb is unverifiable without DNA. The CDR3 extends over 17 amino acids. Germline loops: CDR1 KGHSH, CDR2 LQKENI. The CDR3 protein is CASSPQEGSEPRGTQYF.

Here the CDR3 reads CASSLFGWRLEKLFF. This rearrangement joins TRBV27 to TRBJ1-4. CDR3 length: 15 amino acids. Germline-derived CDR1 and CDR2 are MNHEY and SMNVEV (reference sequence).

The gene calls are TRBV7-2 and TRBJ2-2. Germline-derived CDR1 and CDR2 are SGHTA and FQGNSA. This CDR3 has 14 amino acids. CDR3 amino acids: CASSHRTGNGELFF.

The V gene is TRBV7-9, the J gene TRBJ1-3. CDR1 and CDR2 from the germline V gene are SEHNR and FQNEAQ (reference sequence). The length of the CDR3 is 17 residues. CDR3 sequence: CASSHKGDVNSGNTIYF.

V gene TRBV6-1 combines with J gene TRBJ2-2; the TRBD2 assignment by TCRdb is unverifiable without DNA. The CDR3 has 18 amino acids. Germline-derived CDR1 and CDR2 are MNHNS and SASEGT. This CDR3 reads CASSRNTGTSVNTGELFF.

This sequence joins TRBV20-1 and TRBJ1-3; no DNA is available, so the TRBD1 call from TCRdb remains unchecked. The CDR3 consists of 17 residues. From germline, CDR1 is DFQATT and CDR2 SNEGSKA (reference sequence). The CDR3 region is CSAPVTGTGSSGNTIYF.

The J gene is TRBJ2-5, the V gene TRBV12-3 or TRBV12-4. The CDR3 has 12 amino acids. This CDR3 is CASSLYRETQYF.

This chain connects TRBV7-2 to TRBJ2-7; TCRdb lists TRBD1, though no DNA is available to test this call. This CDR3 is built from 14 residues. Germline CDR1 and CDR2: SGHTA and FQGNSA. CDR3 amino acids: CASSPSTGGYEQYF. The full variable domain, with the rest looked up from reference TRBV7-2 and TRBJ2-7, is GAGVSQSPSNKVTEKGKDVELRCDPISGHTALYWYRQSLGQGLEFLIYFQGNSAPDKSGLPSDRFSAERTGGSVSTLTIQRTQQEDSAVYLCASSPSTGGYEQYFGPGTRLTVT.

The rearrangement joins TRBV9 to TRBJ2-1; TCRdb outputs TRBD2, but without DNA this stays unchecked. The CDR3 extends over 16 amino acids. Looked up from germline, CDR1 is SGDLS and CDR2 is YYNGEE. CDR3 sequence reads: CASSATLSGLFNEQFF.

The chain carries TRBV5-5 and TRBJ2-3; TCRdb lists TRBD1, though no DNA is available to test this call. Germline V lookup: CDR1 SGHKS, CDR2 YYEKEE (reference sequence). The CDR3 spans 12 residues. This chain's CDR3 is CASSYSGGTQYF.

The chain links TRBV5-6 to TRBJ2-1; checking the TCRdb D call of TRBD1 is not possible without DNA. CDR1 is SGHDT and CDR2 is YYEEEE in the germline V gene. The CDR3 is 16 amino acids. This CDR3 is CASSGQTGVLYNEQFF.

The chain carries TRBV11-1 and TRBJ1-1; TCRdb indicates TRBD1, and absent DNA this call remains unverified. The CDR3 is made up of 18 amino acids. The germline V gene has CDR1 SGHAT and CDR2 FQDESV (reference sequence). The CDR3 spells CASSSGRGTGRIDTEAFF.

This chain joins TRBV5-1 and TRBJ2-3; absent DNA, TCRdb's TRBD2 call cannot be checked. Germline V CDR1 and CDR2: SGHRS, YFSETQ. The CDR3 runs to 18 residues. CDR3: CASSTGLAGGPSTDTQYF.

The chain has TRBV5-6 and TRBJ2-5; as DNA is missing, the TRBD2 call by TCRdb cannot be tested. The CDR3 spans 16 residues. Per germline, CDR1 SGHDT and CDR2 YYEEEE. CDR3 loop: CASSLLAGPMQETQYF.

The chain's CDR3 is CASSGSSGRINEQFF. J is TRBJ2-1 and V is TRBV9; TCRdb outputs TRBD2, but without DNA this stays unchecked. The CDR3 has 15 residues. Germline-derived CDR1 and CDR2 are SGDLS and YYNGEE. The full variable domain, rest sourced from reference TRBV9 and TRBJ2-1, is DSGVTQTPKHLITATGQRVTLRCSPRSGDLSVYWYQQSLDQGLQFLIQYYNGEERAKGNILERFSAQQFPDLHSELNLSSLELGDSALYFCASSGSSGRINEQFFGPGTRLTVL.

This chain connects TRBV12-3 or TRBV12-4 to TRBJ2-3; checking the TCRdb D call of TRBD2 is not possible without DNA. This CDR3 is built from 15 residues. The CDR3 loop is CASSLGNLESDTQYF.